One T cell receptor (beta chain) is described in this entry. What it recognizes is unknown. The CDR3 has 14 amino acids. The V and J ends lost 2 bases and 4 bases, in that order; junction bases with no gene match: 4. CDR1 is LGHNA and CDR2 is YNFKEQ in the germline V gene. These data come from a study of early T cells in non-severe SARS-CoV-2 infection. The study, taken as a whole, reports: Matching results from VDJdb favored anti-spike CD8 responses, leaving private and CD4 specificities undetected.

Each cDNA molecule carried a unique molecular identifier. From the 5' RACE reads, TCRdb called clonotypes with MiXCR, one entry per CDR3 protein. The table has tens of thousands of distinct CDR3 sequences, over 10% seen once; the top ten hold less than 3.5%. The input for sequencing was whole blood, taken at baseline. This receptor was identified in an adult who was a healthcare worker with PCR-confirmed SARS-CoV-2 infection or an uninfected control (not recorded which). The chain has TRBV4-2 and TRBJ2-7; 8 bases fit TRBD1. The DNA for the CDR3 is TGTGCCAGCAGCCAATTGGGACAGGATTACGAGCAGTACTTC. The encoded protein is CASSQLGQDYEQYF.